This is a list of T cell receptor beta chains from one sample in a study of PD-L1 blockade in urothelial cancer. Here immunoSEQ multiplex PCR was the method, and the copy in TCRdb shows in-frame clones only, minus some. The sample contains 120,000 or so clones, roughly 83% of which appear only once. The sequencing used PBMCs, collected around atezolizumab (anti-PD-L1) treatment. Receptor source: a man aged 45 to 65 with urothelial cancer. CDR3s include the opening cysteine and the closing phenylalanine or tryptophan.

j_call v_call cdr3_aa
TRBJ2-7 TRBV9 CASSVRAEAIYEQYF
TRBJ2-5 TRBV11-2 CASSRTQETQYF
TRBJ1-5 TRBV2 CASTSNREIQPQHF
TRBJ2-2 TRBV4-1 CASSQEGLVIGELFF
TRBJ1-6 TRBV2 CASTGTVNSPLHF
TRBJ2-7 TRBV2 CASSLSTVYEQYF
TRBJ2-3 TRBV7-2 CASSGQGALTDTQYF
TRBJ1-1 TRBV30 CAWSALGQSNTEAFF
TRBJ2-5 TRBV5-1 CASSLEPGLAGGQMETQYF
TRBJ2-5 TRBV7-8 CASSPLETQYF
TRBJ2-4 TRBV5-4 CASSLRGIAKNIQYF
TRBJ1-2 TRBV4-1 CASSQGGQGAFGYTF
TRBJ1-1 TRBV5-8 CASSTDWEAFF
TRBJ2-5 TRBV6-1 CASSPTGPSETQYF
TRBJ1-4 TRBV2 CASRRGKEKLFF
TRBJ2-1 TRBV27 CASSYLASDEQFF
TRBJ2-1 TRBV5-6 CASSFASPNEQFF
TRBJ2-1 TRBV5-1 CASSDWGGEQFF
TRBJ1-5 TRBV2 CASSVDRGSNQPQHF
TRBJ2-1 TRBV30 CASQTSGSLRYNEQFF
TRBJ1-5 TRBV6-5 CASRDGGANNQPQHF
TRBJ2-1 TRBV10-3 CAISEPYRGVYNEQFF
TRBJ2-2 TRBV20-1 CSAEDTGELFF
TRBJ2-1 TRBV5-4 CASSVGRNEQFF
TRBJ2-1 TRBV28 CASMLAALYNEQFF
TRBJ1-1 TRBV27 CASRALGVMNTEAFF
TRBJ2-5 TRBV5-6 CASSSGLVGETQYF
TRBJ2-7 TRBV7-3 CASSLSGEPYEQYF
TRBJ1-1 TRBV6-6 CASSETGNTEAFF